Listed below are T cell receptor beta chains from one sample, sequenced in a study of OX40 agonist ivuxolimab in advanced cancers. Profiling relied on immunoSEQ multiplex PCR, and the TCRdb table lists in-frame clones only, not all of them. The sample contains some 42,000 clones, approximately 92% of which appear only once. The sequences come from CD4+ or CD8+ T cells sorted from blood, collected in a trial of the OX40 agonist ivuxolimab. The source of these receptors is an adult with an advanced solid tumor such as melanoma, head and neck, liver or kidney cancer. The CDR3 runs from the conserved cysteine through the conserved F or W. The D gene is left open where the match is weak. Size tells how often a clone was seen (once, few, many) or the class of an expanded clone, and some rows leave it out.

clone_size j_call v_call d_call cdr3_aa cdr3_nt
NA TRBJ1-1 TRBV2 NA CASSEGVRNTEAFF TGTGCCAGCAGTGAGGGGGTTAGGAACACTGAAGCTTTCTTT
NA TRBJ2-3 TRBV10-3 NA CAISEESRDTDTQYF TGTGCCATCAGTGAGGAGTCTAGGGACACAGATACGCAGTATTTT
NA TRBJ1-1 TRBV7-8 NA CASSSYTAENTEAFF TGTGCCAGCAGCTCCTATACCGCCGAGAACACTGAAGCTTTCTTT
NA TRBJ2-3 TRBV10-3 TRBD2 CAISAGTRRTQYF TGTGCCATCAGTGCGGGGACTAGGCGTACGCAGTATTTT
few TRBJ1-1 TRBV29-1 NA CSVEESGFQEAFF TGCAGCGTTGAAGAATCAGGCTTTCAGGAAGCTTTCTTT
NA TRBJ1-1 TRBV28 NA CASRSQAGATEAFF TGTGCCAGCAGATCCCAGGCGGGTGCCACTGAAGCTTTCTTT
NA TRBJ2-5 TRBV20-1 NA CSAMSGETQYF TGCAGTGCTATGTCGGGAGAGACCCAGTACTTC
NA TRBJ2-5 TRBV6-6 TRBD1 CASSGQGVQETQYF TGTGCCAGCTCGGGACAGGGAGTACAAGAGACCCAGTACTTC
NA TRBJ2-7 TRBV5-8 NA CASSLSGQTYEQYF TGTGCCAGCAGCTTGTCCGGACAGACCTACGAGCAGTACTTC
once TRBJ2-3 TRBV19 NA CASSIGDTPTQYF TGTGCCAGTAGTATTGGCGACACCCCTACGCAGTATTTT
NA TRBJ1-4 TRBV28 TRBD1 CASSRSGTGSEKLFF TGTGCCAGCAGCAGATCCGGGACAGGGAGCGAAAAACTGTTTTTT
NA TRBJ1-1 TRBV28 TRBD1 CASRWAGGLNTEAFF TGTGCCAGCCGTTGGGCAGGGGGCTTGAACACTGAAGCTTTCTTT
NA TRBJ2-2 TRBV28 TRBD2 CASLLGAGENTGELFF TGTGCCAGCTTACTGGGAGCGGGGGAGAACACCGGGGAGCTGTTTTTT
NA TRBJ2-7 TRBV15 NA CATSSGPLAPGEQYF TGTGCCACCAGCAGCGGACCCCTAGCGCCGGGGGAGCAGTACTTC
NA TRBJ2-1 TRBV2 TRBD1 CASRGQTYNEQFF TGTGCCAGCAGGGGACAGACCTACAATGAGCAGTTCTTC
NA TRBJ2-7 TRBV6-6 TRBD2 CASSYSGGGGPHEQYF TGTGCCAGCAGTTACTCCGGCGGGGGGGGTCCCCACGAGCAGTACTTC
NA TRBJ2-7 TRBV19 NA CASSSQGYEQYF TGTGCCAGTAGTAGCCAGGGCTACGAGCAGTACTTC
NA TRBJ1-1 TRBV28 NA CASGVGSTEAFF TGTGCCAGCGGGGTGGGCAGCACTGAAGCTTTCTTT
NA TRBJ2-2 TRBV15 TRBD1 CATSTGTGVTGELFF TGTGCCACCAGCACCGGGACAGGGGTAACCGGGGAGCTGTTTTTT
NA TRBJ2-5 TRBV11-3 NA CASSLGPGTQYF TGTGCCAGCAGCTTAGGTCCGGGGACCCAGTACTTC
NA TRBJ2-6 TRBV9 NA CASSAPSGANVLTF TGTGCCAGCAGCGCTCCTTCTGGGGCCAACGTCCTGACTTTC
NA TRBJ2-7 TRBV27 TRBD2 CASSPGTSGRSEQYF TGTGCCAGCAGTCCCGGGACTAGCGGGAGGAGCGAGCAGTACTTC
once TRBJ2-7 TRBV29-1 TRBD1 CSVTRTGNYEQYF TGCAGCGTGACCCGGACAGGAAACTACGAGCAGTACTTC
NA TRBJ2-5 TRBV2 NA CASKSVGGETQYF TGTGCCAGCAAGTCGGTGGGAGGAGAGACCCAGTACTTC